One sample yielded the 13 T cell receptor beta chains listed below, sequenced in a study of monozygotic twins with inflammatory bowel disease. TCRdb re-called the 5' RACE reads and catalogs CDR3 proteins one per entry, DNA excluded. This repertoire includes about 380,000 distinct CDR3 sequences. Sequenced: blood. The source of these receptors is a human donor with ulcerative colitis or Crohn's disease, or a healthy co-twin of an affected twin (not recorded which).

The chain is built from TRBV30 and TRBJ2-6; the D call from TCRdb, TRBD2, cannot be confirmed without DNA. Germline values: CDR1 GTSNPN, CDR2 SVGIG (reference sequence). This CDR3 spans 14 amino acids. This CDR3 is CAWGLFSGANVLTF.

V and J are TRBV30 and TRBJ2-2. The CDR3 spans 16 residues. The V gene's germline CDR1 is GTSNPN and CDR2 SVGIG (reference sequence). CDR3 sequence reads: CAWSVLWLPNTGELFF.

V gene TRBV19 combines with J gene TRBJ2-3; TCRdb indicates TRBD2, and absent DNA this call remains unverified. Germline lookup yields CDR1 LNHDA and CDR2 SQIVND (reference sequence). The CDR3 loop spans 15 amino acids. This CDR3 is CASSPWTRSTDTQYF.

The CDR3 here is CASRDRLYNEQFF. This chain connects TRBV6-2 or TRBV6-3 to TRBJ2-1; TCRdb gives TRBD1 as the D gene, but with no DNA this cannot be confirmed. Germline CDR1 is MNHEY and CDR2 is SVGEGT. The CDR3 length is 13 residues.

The J gene is TRBJ2-7, the V gene TRBV5-6; TCRdb reports TRBD1, a call that lacks DNA to check it against. This CDR3 has 15 residues. Germline CDR1 reads SGHDT; CDR2 reads YYEEEE. The CDR3 region is CASSLAGGQGREQYF.

The V gene is TRBV19, the J gene TRBJ2-5; TCRdb names TRBD1, which stays unverified in the absence of DNA. The germline V gene has CDR1 LNHDA and CDR2 SQIVND (reference sequence). The CDR3 runs 15 residues. The CDR3 protein is CASSVAGGAQETQYF.

The chain carries TRBV12-3 or TRBV12-4 and TRBJ2-2; TCRdb indicates TRBD1, and absent DNA this call remains unverified. This CDR3 spans 14 amino acids. CDR3 in amino acids: CASSPPSSLRELFF.

This rearrangement joins TRBV19 to TRBJ2-7. This CDR3 has 12 residues. Germline assignment: CDR1 LNHDA and CDR2 SQIVND (reference sequence). This chain's CDR3 is CASSMDGYEQYF.

The chain recombines TRBV12-3 or TRBV12-4 with TRBJ1-4. The CDR3 sequence is 15 residues long. The CDR3 loop reads CASSPPQGLNEKLFF.

This sequence joins TRBV7-2 and TRBJ2-3. CDR3 length: 14 residues. Germline CDR1 SGHTA, CDR2 FQGNSA. The CDR3 sequence is CASSPSSSTDTQYF. The whole variable domain, filled in from reference TRBV7-2 and TRBJ2-3, reads GAGVSQSPSNKVTEKGKDVELRCDPISGHTALYWYRQSLGQGLEFLIYFQGNSAPDKSGLPSDRFSAERTGGSVSTLTIQRTQQEDSAVYLCASSPSSSTDTQYFGPGTRLTVL.

CDR3 protein: CASSLVTGTSGQVTQYF. The V and J genes are TRBV7-2 and TRBJ2-3; TCRdb calls TRBD2, which cannot be checked without DNA. The germline gives CDR1 SGHTA, CDR2 FQGNSA. The CDR3 totals 17 residues. Using reference TRBV7-2 and TRBJ2-3 for the parts outside the CDR3, the full variable domain is GAGVSQSPSNKVTEKGKDVELRCDPISGHTALYWYRQSLGQGLEFLIYFQGNSAPDKSGLPSDRFSAERTGGSVSTLTIQRTQQEDSAVYLCASSLVTGTSGQVTQYFGPGTRLTVL.

V usage is TRBV6-1 and J usage is TRBJ2-3; as DNA is missing, the TRBD1 call by TCRdb cannot be tested. Looked up from germline, CDR1 is MNHNS and CDR2 is SASEGT. The CDR3 totals 16 residues. CDR3 sequence reads: CASSPEAGGGTDTQYF.

V gene TRBV13 combines with J gene TRBJ2-6; TCRdb's D call, TRBD2, is unchecked because there is no DNA. This CDR3 spans 17 amino acids. Germline CDR1 PRHDT, CDR2 FYEKMQ (reference sequence). Here the CDR3 reads CASSLSALLSGANVLTF.